Listed here is a single TCR beta chain. The table lists this clonotype with many counts. What this receptor recognizes is not known. No base qualities exist here, and no much larger clone lies one base off it. The record originates from a study of T cells in Graves' hyperthyroidism and ophthalmopathy (dated by TCRdb to about 2019). About the study as a whole: Peripheral blood was sampled at the time of initial diagnosis, prior to any treatment. To identify distinguishing TCR V-J signatures, a discovery cohort of around 98 patients was used, comprising 40 to 45 with Graves' ophthalmopathy and 55 to 65 with stable Graves' hyperthyroidism. Prospective prediction of ophthalmopathy was tested in an independent validation cohort of under 20 hyperthyroidism patients and some 17 patients who later progressed to ophthalmopathy. The approximately 90 discovery patients were randomly split 7:3 into training and test sets. Thyroid tissue and blood T-cell repertoires from six Graves' hyperthyroidism patients were also compared in the study. After blood sampling, hyperthyroidism patients were treated with methimazole at a starting dose of 30 mg daily, and ophthalmopathy patients were treated with high-dose intravenous methylprednisolone. The paper reports TCR Vbeta CDR3 sequencing of fewer than 150 peripheral blood samples: around 45 ophthalmopathy, roughly 80 hyperthyroidism and around 17 progressor patients. General study outcomes and caveats: Sample size was not statistically predetermined, and investigators were not blinded to group allocation. Blood samples also contained most of the expanded thyroid clonotypes (frequency above 0.001), which suggests that blood repertoires may reflect thyroid immune responses. In validation, the model predicted progression to ophthalmopathy a median of roughly 6.1 months before onset, with roughly 70% sensitivity and roughly 77% specificity. Ophthalmopathy was separated from stable hyperthyroidism by a 13 V-J signature model, with approximately 86% sensitivity and roughly 81% specificity obtained in cross-validation and 80%/75% obtained in testing.

CDR1 and CDR2, looked up from the germline V gene, are MDHEN and SYDVKM. Reading from cysteine to phenylalanine, the CDR3 counts 17 amino acids. Of all the DNA, just the CDR3 is kept, 51 bases in frame from base 1. Trimming takes 3 bases from V and 3 bases from J, and the germline ends sit 15 bases apart. Graves' hyperthyroidism was defined as stable when no progression to ophthalmopathy occurred over 18 months of follow-up. Hyperthyroidism patients were aged 18 to 65 years and newly diagnosed, with disease duration of less than 2 months. The study excluded patients with uncontrolled infections, other autoimmune diseases, pregnancy or lactation. Diagnoses were based on clinical symptoms, serum thyroxine and TRAb, thyroid ultrasound and orbital computed tomography. Ficoll-Paque density gradient centrifugation was used to isolate PBMCs from approximately 10 ml of fresh peripheral blood. Trizol reagent was used to extract total RNA, and RNA quality was then checked on an Agilent 2100 Bioanalyzer.

The TCR beta CDR3 regions were amplified from RNA transcripts. The first round of RT-PCR for the TCR CDR3 was performed with the HTBI primer set and the Qiagen OneStep RT-PCR kit. Libraries were constructed in a second round of multiplex PCR, after which size selection and purification were carried out. The libraries were sequenced on an Illumina HiSeq2000 using paired-end 100 bp reads. The study's processing was this. SOAPnuke was used to process the raw data, removing reads that contained adapters or uncalled bases, had a mean Phred below 15, or lacked an exact match to the constant primer or identifier. High-quality paired reads were merged with COPE v1.2.5, and unique nucleotide sequences were defined as clonotypes. Clonotypes were aligned to IMGT TRBV, TRBD and TRBJ reference segments using MiTCR v1.1. Only V-J combinations with frequency above 0.0001, covering approximately 99% of repertoires, were analysed. A TCS score was defined as the ratio of F50 (clonal expansion) to E x V (chaos), with BLOSUM62-based TCRdist applied between CDR3 peptides within each V-J. Welch's t-statistics and random forest reduced around 520 V-J features to 10 to 15, which were used in a naive Bayes classifier (R e1071). In TCRdb, the public reads were trimmed at Q25 with fastp and aligned with MiXCR, with productive beta chains retained. CDR3 protein duplicates are merged, each entry listing the most common genes and DNA. None of the V and J calls come from the authors' own analysis; TCRdb made them. In this sample the table shows roughly 200,000 distinct CDR3 sequences, 15% to 20% of which occur a single time. 35% to 50% of the sample goes to the ten largest clones.

Rearrangement joined TRBV28 to TRBJ1-6; perhaps TRBD1 is the D gene, with 5 bases matching. The sequence came from a man aged 40-49 years with Graves' hyperthyroidism. The specimen sequenced was blood. The CDR3 corresponds to CASSFGLLGGYNSPLHF. Read as DNA, the sequence is TGTGCCAGCAGTTTTGGCCTTCTTGGGGGCTATAATTCACCCCTCCACTTT.